The 20 T cell receptor beta chains presented below share a single source sample, sequenced in a study of blood T cell repertoires in COVID-19. This table comes from immunoSEQ multiplex PCR, and its TCRdb copy is limited to in-frame clones, with some not included. Of approximately 52,000 clones in the sample, approximately 90% were seen once. The sequencing input was peripheral blood. The source is a man aged 45 to 65 with acute or convalescent COVID-19.

The V and J genes are TRBV21-1 and TRBJ1-2. TRBV21-1 is a listed pseudogene. This CDR3 has 16 residues. The CDR3 DNA follows: TGTGCCAGCAGCTCCAAAGGAGGTCGGGCTAACTATGGCTACACCTTC. Translating gives CASSSKGGRANYGYTF.

The chain uses TRBV30 and TRBJ1-6, with 10 bases fitting TRBD1. The CDR3 runs to 15 residues. J gave up 6 bases and V 3 bases, and 5 bases lay outside the gene matches. The germline V gene encodes CDR1 GTSNPN and CDR2 SVGIG (reference sequence). CDR3 region: CAWSPGQGINSPLHF. In DNA, the CDR3 is TGTGCCTGGAGCCCGGGACAGGGGATTAATTCACCCCTCCACTTT.

A single count supports this clone. The V and J genes are TRBV7-6 and TRBJ2-1, with 10 bases aligning to TRBD2. Germline trimming cut 1 base from V and 9 bases from J; bases unmatched to any gene: 9. From germline, CDR1 is SGHVS and CDR2 FNYEAQ. This CDR3 contains 16 residues. CDR3: CASSLEASGGPPEQFF. The CDR3, as DNA: TGTGCCAGCAGCTTAGAGGCTAGCGGGGGACCGCCTGAGCAGTTCTTC.

The chain employs TRBV27 and TRBJ2-1; D perhaps matches TRBD2 (5 bases). The germline V gene has CDR1 MNHEY and CDR2 SMNVEV (reference sequence). This CDR3 comprises 15 residues. Trimming took off 3 bases at V and 0 bases at J, with 9 bases between the two ends. CDR3 region: CASSLLGSSYNEQFF. CDR3 coding DNA: TGTGCCAGCAGTTTGTTGGGGAGCTCCTACAATGAGCAGTTCTTC.

The chain couples TRBV5-1 to TRBJ1-4; D is undetermined. CDR1 is SGHRS, CDR2 YFSETQ, per germline. The CDR3 spans 15 residues. Trimming removed 0 bases from V and 7 bases from J, with 13 bases in between. The CDR3 coding sequence is TGCGCCAGCAGCTTGGCCGCTAAGAGCGGTGAAAAACTGTTTTTT. Its translation: CASSLAAKSGEKLFF. The full variable domain, completed using reference TRBV5-1 and TRBJ1-4, is KAGVTQTPRYLIKTRGQQVTLSCSPISGHRSVSWYQQTPGQGLQFLFEYFSETQRNKGNFPGRFSGRQFSNSRSEMNVSTLELGDSALYLCASSLAAKSGEKLFFGSGTQLSVL.

The rearrangement uses TRBV5-4 and TRBJ1-2, with 8 bases that match TRBD1. The V gene end was trimmed by 4 bases and the J gene end by 4 bases; junction bases not matched to a gene: 6. The CDR3 contains 14 residues. CDR1 and CDR2 from the germline V gene are SGHNT and YYREEE (reference sequence). CDR3 in amino acids: CASSVQGDIYGYTF. The DNA of the CDR3 is TGTGCCAGCAGCGTACAGGGGGACATCTATGGCTACACCTTC.

The gene calls are TRBV3-1 (or the pseudogene TRBV3-2) and TRBJ1-1, with 7 bases matching TRBD1. The CDR3 sequence is 14 residues long. V lost 1 base, J lost 6 bases, and 5 bases stayed unmatched. Germline assignment: CDR1 LGHDT and CDR2 YNNKEL (reference sequence). CDR3 DNA sequence: TGTGCCAGCAGCCAAGCAGGGGGTAGGGCTGAAGCTTTCTTT. This encodes CASSQAGGRAEAFF.

The rearrangement joins TRBV27 to TRBJ1-2; D unresolved. Germline V gene sequence: CDR1 MNHEY, CDR2 SMNVEV (reference sequence). Trimming pared 6 bases from V and 0 bases from J, leaving 8 bases between. The CDR3 totals 13 residues. Here the CDR3 DNA reads TGTGCCAGCAGCACAACCACTAACTATGGCTACACCTTC. Translation: CASSTTTNYGYTF.

The V and J genes are TRBV28 and TRBJ1-2; D call uncertain. The CDR3 has 14 residues. Germline CDR1 is MDHEN and CDR2 is SYDVKM. V lost 7 bases and J 3 bases, leaving 15 bases between the germline ends. In DNA form, the CDR3 reads TGTGCCAGCACCCTTGAGGCTTTGGACTATGGCTACACCTTC. This encodes CASTLEALDYGYTF.

The V call is TRBV19, the J call TRBJ2-3; maybe TRBD2 (6 bases). Germline V gene sequence: CDR1 LNHDA, CDR2 SQIVND (reference sequence). CDR3 length: 14 amino acids. The V gene lost 5 bases and the J gene lost 4 bases, with 13 bases spanning the gap. CDR3 protein: CASSFGGRSDTQYF. The CDR3 DNA follows: TGTGCCAGTAGTTTCGGGGGACGGTCAGATACGCAGTATTTT. The variable domain in full, completed from reference TRBV19 and TRBJ2-3, reads DGGITQSPKYLFRKEGQNVTLSCEQNLNHDAMYWYRQDPGQGLRLIYYSQIVNDFQKGDIAEGYSVSREKKESFPLTVTSAQKNPTAFYLCASSFGGRSDTQYFGPGTRLTVL.

This clone was recorded once. The gene calls are TRBV12-3 or TRBV12-4 and TRBJ1-2, with D possibly being TRBD1 (6 bases). V lost 6 bases and J lost 6, with 14 bases in between. The CDR3 has 13 amino acids. CDR3 in DNA: TGTGCCAGCAGGTCCTACCAGGGGAATGGCTACACCTTC. This gives the protein CASRSYQGNGYTF.

The V call is TRBV28, the J call TRBJ1-2; a possible D gene is TRBD1 (5 bases). The CDR3 length is 15 residues. CDR1 MDHEN and CDR2 SYDVKM come from the germline V gene. V was pared by 5 bases and J by 0 bases, with 13 bases between. CDR3 coding DNA: TGTGCCAGCAGTCTCACAGGTACAGCTAACTATGGCTACACCTTC. Residues: CASSLTGTANYGYTF.

V gene TRBV30 combines with J gene TRBJ2-3; tentative D call: TRBD1 (6 bases). The germline gives CDR1 GTSNPN, CDR2 SVGIG (reference sequence). Trimming stripped 2 bases from V and 0 bases from J, with 12 bases between. The CDR3 spans 15 residues. CDR3 amino acids: CAWSIRTASTDTQYF. The DNA for the CDR3 is TGTGCCTGGAGTATCCGGACAGCTAGCACAGATACGCAGTATTTT.

For this clone: Other nucleotide sequences from this sample produce the same CDR3. The V call is TRBV27, the J call TRBJ1-1; D possibly corresponds to TRBD1 (5 bases). Trimming removed 6 bases from V and 1 base from J, with 9 bases in between. The CDR3 length is 13 residues. Germline V lookup: CDR1 MNHEY, CDR2 SMNVEV (reference sequence). The CDR3 sequence: CASSLRENTEAFF. CDR3 DNA: TGTGCCAGCAGCCTCAGGGAGAACACTGAAGCTTTCTTT.

This chain connects TRBV11-3 to TRBJ2-3, with D possibly being TRBD2 (6 bases). Germline V gives CDR1 SGHNT, CDR2 YENEEA. This CDR3 is built from 14 residues. Trimming stripped 4 bases from V and 1 base from J, with 9 bases between. CDR3 protein: CASSSGDGTDTQYF. The CDR3 DNA follows: TGTGCCAGCAGCTCGGGGGATGGCACAGATACGCAGTATTTT.

This chain uses TRBV9 with TRBJ2-2, with 8 bases aligning to TRBD1. Germline V gene data show CDR1 as SGDLS and CDR2 as YYNGEE. J gave up 8 bases and V 1 base, and 7 bases lay outside the gene matches. The length of the CDR3 is 15 residues. CDR3: CASSVLQGVGGELFF. Written as DNA, the CDR3 is TGTGCCAGCAGCGTATTACAGGGGGTTGGAGGGGAGCTGTTTTTT.

V usage is TRBV12-3 or TRBV12-4 and J usage is TRBJ1-2; no clear D. V gave up 3 bases and J gave up 7 bases, with 12 bases separating them. This CDR3 is built from 13 residues. The CDR3 reads CASSFTESGGYTF. The CDR3 bases are TGTGCCAGCAGTTTTACGGAGTCCGGTGGCTACACCTTC.

The V call is TRBV24-1, the J call TRBJ2-7; 7 bases match TRBD1. Germline V CDR1 and CDR2: KGHDR, SFDVKD. Unmatched junction bases numbered 10, after V lost 10 bases and J lost 5 bases. The CDR3 is 13 residues long. CDR3: CATSSTGRHEQYF. DNA of the CDR3: TGTGCCACATCATCGACAGGGAGACACGAGCAGTACTTC.

The V gene is TRBV19, the J gene TRBJ1-1; no clear D. The CDR3 sequence is 11 residues long. The V end was cut by 9 bases, the J end by 3 bases, with 8 bases between. Per germline, CDR1 LNHDA and CDR2 SQIVND (reference sequence). CDR3 DNA: TGTGCCAGCAGACGGGACACTGAAGCTTTCTTT. This sequence encodes CASRRDTEAFF.

The gene calls are TRBV7-2 and TRBJ1-5; the D is unclear. The CDR3 covers 14 residues. In germline, CDR1 is SGHTA, CDR2 FQGNSA. The V end was cut by 0 bases, the J end by 3 bases, with 6 bases between. The CDR3 here is CASSLAGVNQPQHF. In DNA, the CDR3 is TGTGCCAGCAGCTTAGCCGGGGTCAATCAGCCCCAGCATTTT.